This TCR beta chain was captured by sequencing in a study of T-cell memory formation after mild COVID-19. TCRdb processed the 5' RACE reads anew with MiXCR; each CDR3 protein has one entry. The table lists approximately 42,000 distinct CDR3 sequences, roughly 6.6% of them singletons, with approximately 0.8% in the top ten. V gave up 3 bases and J gave up 4 bases, with 14 bases separating them. CDR1 is SGHTA, CDR2 FQGNSA, per germline. This CDR3 region has 15 residues. This clonotype came up many times. Antigen specificity is unknown. Overall study results and limits: What remained unconfirmed was the SARS-CoV-2 specificity of second-wave clones peaking on day 37. There were some responding clones in pre-infection memory, which suggested that cross-reactive memory had joined.

V is TRBV7-2 and J is TRBJ2-3, with TRBD2 as a possible D gene (6 bases). This TCR was recovered from an adult who had mild COVID-19 (a few samples of this study predate the infection). Cell type and time point are not known. Source material: PBMCs or a T cell subset sorted from them (not recorded which). DNA of the CDR3: TGTGCCAGCAGCTTTCTGGCGGGGAGCGCAGATACGCAGTATTTT. Its translation is CASSFLAGSADTQYF.